The 21 T cell receptor beta chains listed next were all sequenced from one sample in a study of identifying expanded T cells in peripheral blood. The assay was immunoSEQ multiplex PCR, and TCRdb's table has in-frame clones only and misses some. The repertoire has about 91,000 clones, around 89% of them found once; the top ten carry about 4%. Sequenced material: blood. The receptors come from a person aged 18-70 years in good health.

V and J are TRBV18 and TRBJ2-7; D unclear. Trimming removed 2 bases from V and 2 bases from J, with 4 bases in between. This CDR3 region has 12 residues. Germline V gene sequence: CDR1 KGHSH, CDR2 LQKENI. CDR3 sequence: CASSPSPYEQYF. Here the CDR3 DNA reads TGTGCCAGCTCACCATCACCCTACGAGCAGTACTTC.

CDR3 nucleotide sequence: TGCGCCAGCAGCTTGGCAGGGTACACTGAAGCTTTCTTT. Encoded protein: CASSLAGYTEAFF. The chain combines TRBV5-1 with TRBJ1-1, with TRBD1 as a possible D gene (5 bases). CDR1 and CDR2 (germline): SGHRS, YFSETQ. This CDR3 is built from 13 residues. Trimming took 0 bases from V and 3 from J, leaving 6 bases between them.

The chain joins TRBV27 to TRBJ1-1; D is undetermined. Germline loops: CDR1 MNHEY, CDR2 SMNVEV (reference sequence). V lost 1 base, J lost 6 bases, and 12 bases lay in between. The CDR3 extends over 14 amino acids. CDR3 in DNA: TGTGCCAGCAGTTTATGGCAGGAAGGATCTGAAGCTTTCTTT. This codes for CASSLWQEGSEAFF.

The chain links TRBV7-9 to TRBJ1-4, with TRBD1 as a possible D gene (5 bases). V was clipped by 0 bases and J by 2 bases, with 7 bases between them. CDR1 is SEHNR and CDR2 is FQNEAQ in the germline V gene (reference sequence). This CDR3 is built from 15 residues. This CDR3 reads CASSLAGVTNEKLFF. The CDR3 nucleotides are TGTGCCAGCAGCTTAGCGGGGGTTACTAATGAAAAACTGTTTTTT.

V gene TRBV5-1 combines with J gene TRBJ1-1; no definite D call. Germline CDR1 and CDR2: SGHRS and YFSETQ. The CDR3 contains 13 residues. Trimming cost V 0 bases and J 4 bases, with 7 bases left between them. In nucleotides, the CDR3 is TGCGCCAGCAGCTTGGAGGTGAGCACTGAAGCTTTCTTT. Protein sequence: CASSLEVSTEAFF.

The gene calls are TRBV6-1 and TRBJ2-7; 12 nucleotides agree with TRBD2. The CDR3 runs 15 residues. Germline lookup yields CDR1 MNHNS and CDR2 SASEGT. Trimming removed 2 bases from V and 4 bases from J; junction bases left unmatched: 3. This chain's CDR3 is CASSESLAGGYEQYF. CDR3 bases: TGTGCCAGCAGTGAATCTCTAGCGGGGGGGTACGAGCAGTACTTC.

The chain carries TRBV5-6 and TRBJ2-3; 8 positions match TRBD1. V was clipped by 4 bases and J by 4 bases; unmatched bases: 5. The CDR3 runs to 14 residues. CDR1 and CDR2 from the germline V gene are SGHDT and YYEEEE. CDR3 amino acids: CASSQRTGSDTQYF. CDR3 sequence (DNA): TGTGCCAGCAGCCAACGGACAGGGTCAGATACGCAGTATTTT.

This clone was found once. J is TRBJ2-4 and V is TRBV5-1; possibly TRBD2 for D (6 bases). Germline V lookup: CDR1 SGHRS, CDR2 YFSETQ. Trimming removed 1 base from V and 8 bases from J, with 13 bases in between. CDR3 length: 14 amino acids. The CDR3 region is CASSLRLGGDIQYF. The CDR3 DNA is TGCGCCAGCAGCTTGAGGCTAGGCGGGGACATTCAGTACTTC.

The J gene is TRBJ1-5, the V gene TRBV5-1; D is perhaps TRBD1 (5 bases). The ends were cut back, 5 bases at V and 2 bases at J, with 14 bases in the middle. CDR3 length: 15 residues. Germline loops: CDR1 SGHRS, CDR2 YFSETQ. The CDR3 sequence: CASSPVAGGNQPQHF. The CDR3 DNA follows: TGCGCCAGCAGTCCCGTGGCGGGGGGCAATCAGCCCCAGCATTTT. The full variable domain, completed using reference TRBV5-1 and TRBJ1-5, is KAGVTQTPRYLIKTRGQQVTLSCSPISGHRSVSWYQQTPGQGLQFLFEYFSETQRNKGNFPGRFSGRQFSNSRSEMNVSTLELGDSALYLCASSPVAGGNQPQHFGDGTRLSIL.

The table lists this clone with a count of one. The V gene is TRBV19, the J gene TRBJ2-7; 7 nucleotides agree with TRBD1. Germline loops: CDR1 LNHDA, CDR2 SQIVND (reference sequence). The CDR3 loop spans 16 amino acids. Trimming at V came to 6 bases and at J to 0 bases, leaving 11 bases not matched to a gene. This CDR3 is CASREQGHVSSYEQYF. As DNA, the CDR3 is TGTGCCAGTAGAGAACAGGGGCACGTCAGCTCCTACGAGCAGTACTTC.

The chain carries TRBV7-3 and TRBJ1-1; D may be TRBD1 (6 bases). CDR3 length: 13 amino acids. Germline-derived CDR1 and CDR2 are SGHTA and FQGTGA. Trimming removed 3 bases from V and 4 bases from J, with 9 bases in between. This chain's CDR3 is CASSFLGATEAFF. CDR3 in DNA: TGTGCCAGCAGCTTTCTGGGGGCCACTGAAGCTTTCTTT.

V gene TRBV30 combines with J gene TRBJ2-1, with a weak D call TRBD1 (5 bases). V dropped 2 bases and J dropped 6 bases, with 14 bases sitting between them. The CDR3 length is 14 residues. The V gene's germline CDR1 is GTSNPN and CDR2 SVGIG (reference sequence). For the CDR3, the DNA is TGTGCCTGGAGTCAAACCTCAGGGTTCAATGAGCAGTTCTTC. It yields the protein CAWSQTSGFNEQFF.

The chain is built from TRBV5-5 and TRBJ2-7, with D possibly matching TRBD2 (6 bases). CDR1 is SGHKS, CDR2 YYEKEE, per germline (reference sequence). The CDR3 is 14 amino acids. The V gene lost 6 bases and the J gene lost 6 bases, with 19 bases spanning the gap. The CDR3 reads CASNPSAGLGEQYF. CDR3 in DNA: TGTGCCAGCAACCCTAGCGCGGGGTTAGGCGAGCAGTACTTC.

The V call is TRBV7-9, the J call TRBJ1-4; D gene ambiguous. The V gene lost 4 bases and the J gene lost 8 bases, with 20 bases spanning the gap. Germline values: CDR1 SEHNR, CDR2 FQNEAQ (reference sequence). There are 16 residues in the CDR3. The CDR3 DNA reads as TGTGCCAGCAGCTATAATGTTAAGGAGGGAGGAGAAAAACTGTTTTTT. Translation gives CASSYNVKEGGEKLFF.

This chain links TRBV5-1 with TRBJ2-1; 11 bases map to TRBD2. The CDR3 contains 16 residues. The J segment lost 6 bases and the V segment lost 0 bases, leaving 5 bases of the junction unmatched. CDR1 is SGHRS and CDR2 is YFSETQ in the germline V gene. The CDR3 spells CASSLVTSGGPNEQFF. The DNA of the CDR3 is TGCGCCAGCAGCTTGGTAACTAGCGGGGGACCCAATGAGCAGTTCTTC.

By sample fraction, this clone is medium-sized (0.01 to 0.1%). J is TRBJ2-2 and V is TRBV2; TRBD2 is a possible D gene (5 bases). The V end was cut by 6 bases, the J end by 7 bases, with 15 bases between. Germline V gene sequence: CDR1 SNHLY, CDR2 FYNNEI. The CDR3 sequence is 14 residues long. The CDR3 DNA is TGTGCCAGCAGGCATCCAAGGGAGAGCGGGGAGCTGTTTTTT. Protein: CASRHPRESGELFF.

A few counts support this clone. The chain couples TRBV18 to TRBJ2-7; D call uncertain. The CDR3 length is 13 residues. The germline V gene encodes CDR1 KGHSH and CDR2 LQKENI. V was shortened by 3 bases and J by 2 bases, with 8 bases between the two germline ends. CDR3 residues: CASSPPTAYEQYF. The CDR3 nucleotides read TGTGCCAGCTCACCCCCTACGGCCTACGAGCAGTACTTC. Variable domain in full (rest from reference TRBV18 and TRBJ2-7): NAGVMQNPRHLVRRRGQEARLRCSPMKGHSHVYWYRQLPEEGLKFMVYLQKENIIDESGMPKERFSAEFPKEGPSILRIQQVVRGDSAAYFCASSPPTAYEQYFGPGTRLTVT.

The rearrangement links TRBV6-5 to TRBJ2-1, with TRBD2 matching over 7 bases. The CDR3 covers 13 residues. V was pared by 7 bases and J by 4 bases, with 4 bases of the junction left unmatched. The germline gives CDR1 MNHEY, CDR2 SVGAGI. CDR3 nucleotides: TGTGCCAGCAAGCGGGGTCAGTACAATGAGCAGTTCTTC. It yields the protein CASKRGQYNEQFF.

The genes are TRBV19 and TRBJ1-3; 10 bases are a match to TRBD1. CDR1 is LNHDA and CDR2 is SQIVND in the germline V gene (reference sequence). Trimming removed 8 bases from V and 3 bases from J; junction bases left unmatched: 10. The CDR3 sequence is 16 residues long. The CDR3 sequence: CASLSRDRGFGNTIYF. Written as DNA, the CDR3 is TGTGCCAGTCTCAGCCGGGACAGGGGATTTGGAAACACCATATATTTT.

The chain recombines TRBV10-2 with TRBJ1-6; D may be TRBD1 (5 bases). Looked up from germline, CDR1 is WSHSY and CDR2 is SAAADI. Between the trimmed V and J ends, which lost 5 bases and 14 bases, there was a span of 16 bases. This CDR3 has 13 residues. The CDR3 here is CASSLNGQRSLHF. The CDR3 DNA sequence: TGCGCCAGCAGTCTAAACGGACAAAGGTCCCTCCACTTT.

V gene TRBV9 combines with J gene TRBJ2-7; tentatively, D is TRBD2 (5 bases). Germline V gene data show CDR1 as SGDLS and CDR2 as YYNGEE. There are 15 residues in the CDR3. Trimming left V 0 bases short and J 5 bases short, with 15 bases between. CDR3 nucleotides: TGTGCCAGCAGCGTAGCTACCGGGGTAGGAGACGAGCAGTACTTC. It is translated as CASSVATGVGDEQYF.